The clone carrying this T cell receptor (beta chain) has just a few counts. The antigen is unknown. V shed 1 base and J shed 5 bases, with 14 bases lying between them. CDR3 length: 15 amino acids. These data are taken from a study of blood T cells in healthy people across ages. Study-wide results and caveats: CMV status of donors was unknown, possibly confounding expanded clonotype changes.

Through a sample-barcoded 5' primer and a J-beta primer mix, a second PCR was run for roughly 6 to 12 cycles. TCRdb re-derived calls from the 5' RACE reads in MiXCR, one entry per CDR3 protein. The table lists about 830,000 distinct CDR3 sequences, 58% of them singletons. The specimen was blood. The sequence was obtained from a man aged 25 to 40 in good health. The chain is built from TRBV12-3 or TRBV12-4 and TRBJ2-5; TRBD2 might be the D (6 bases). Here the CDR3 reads CASSLVIGGWETQYF. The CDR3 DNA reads TGTGCCAGCAGTTTAGTGATCGGGGGTTGGGAGACCCAGTACTTC.